The 2 T cell receptor beta chains given below trace back to one sample, sequenced in a study of OX40 agonist ivuxolimab in advanced cancers. The library relied on the immunoSEQ multiplex PCR assay. In its TCRdb copy, this immuneACCESS table keeps in-frame sequences only and misses some clones. Where compared with another copy, unresolved V genes explain less than half of these, and the others have no known cause. Counted in this sample were fewer than 75,000 clones; about 88% of them appeared once. Of the sample, 0.67% is held by the ten largest clones. Sample: CD4+ or CD8+ T cells sorted from blood, taken in a trial of the OX40 agonist ivuxolimab. The receptors shown here come from an adult with an advanced solid tumor such as melanoma, head and neck, liver or kidney cancer.

The genes are TRBV2 and TRBJ1-2, with a weak D call TRBD1 (5 bases). Germline V gene sequence: CDR1 SNHLY, CDR2 FYNNEI. The CDR3 spans 12 residues. Trimming left V 4 bases short and J 7 bases short, with 10 bases between. CDR3 loop: CASSAGPTGYTF. CDR3 DNA: TGTGCCAGCAGTGCGGGGCCGACTGGCTACACCTTC.

The V gene is TRBV30, the J gene TRBJ1-2; 7 bases align to TRBD1. The V segment lost 2 bases and the J segment 6 bases; nucleotides outside the gene matches: 6. The CDR3 contains 13 residues. Per germline, CDR1 GTSNPN and CDR2 SVGIG (reference sequence). This chain's CDR3 is CAWSKRQGDGYTF. The CDR3 DNA reads as TGTGCCTGGAGTAAGAGACAGGGTGATGGCTACACCTTC.